Listed below are T cell receptor beta chains from one sample, sequenced in a study of shared clonotypes between healthy human individuals. Repertoires were generated with immunoSEQ multiplex PCR, while TCRdb's copy carries only in-frame clones and drops some. The table lists some 980,000 clones, 76% of them singletons, with around 1.4% in the top ten. Sample: memory CD4+ T cells sorted from blood. The source is a man aged 18 to 30 in good health. The conserved cysteine and the conserved F or W are not part of the CDR3 here. The D gene is left open where the match is weak. Clone size, where shown, is once, few, many, or a class for clones that have expanded.

d_call,clone_size,j_call,cdr3_length,v_call,cdr3_aa
NA,NA,TRBJ1-4,14,TRBV5-4,ASSLARQDGTEKLF
TRBD2,NA,TRBJ2-4,14,TRBV5-8,ASRRSGSGDVGIQY
NA,NA,TRBJ1-5,13,TRBV7-2,ASSFGSGGNQPQH
TRBD1,NA,TRBJ2-7,15,TRBV10-2,ASSDWGQGTLGYEQY
TRBD1,once,TRBJ1-2,13,TRBV10-3,AIKDSGGDTYGYT
TRBD1,NA,TRBJ1-2,11,TRBV27,ASSQGTANGYT
TRBD1,NA,TRBJ2-1,14,TRBV6-4,ASSAPTGDLVNEQF
NA,NA,TRBJ2-3,12,TRBV6-1,ASPKVGVPDTQY
TRBD2,NA,TRBJ2-1,12,TRBV10-2,ASSRLAGGNEQF
TRBD1,NA,TRBJ1-5,15,TRBV28,ATSRRGRTMGNQPQH
TRBD1,few,TRBJ2-7,12,TRBV29-1,SVSGGTGIGEQY
NA,once,TRBJ2-5,11,TRBV6-5,ASSSGLKETQY
NA,NA,TRBJ2-7,11,TRBV18,ASSPPGPDEQY
TRBD1,NA,TRBJ1-2,12,TRBV12-5,ASGQGAFSYGYT
NA,NA,TRBJ1-1,12,TRBV7-9,ASSLDRERTEAF
NA,NA,TRBJ1-2,12,TRBV6-1,ASSEDTGLYGYT
TRBD1,NA,TRBJ1-1,13,TRBV27,ASSHQGAANTEAF
NA,NA,TRBJ2-1,9,TRBV6-1,ASSEWDSQF
TRBD2,NA,TRBJ2-3,14,TRBV5-1,ASSYIAGGWTDTQY
TRBD2,NA,TRBJ2-2,12,TRBV7-2,ASSLSGGTGELF
NA,once,TRBJ1-1,12,TRBV5-5,ASSPSVGRTEAF
NA,NA,TRBJ1-1,14,TRBV18,ASSRIPAERNTEAF
NA,NA,TRBJ1-2,11,TRBV14,ASSQVTRSGYT
NA,NA,TRBJ2-1,11,TRBV4-3,ASSQVSGTKQF
TRBD2,NA,TRBJ2-2,13,TRBV6-4,ASTPTSGNTGELF
NA,NA,TRBJ1-1,13,TRBV6-1,ASSEDLGANTEAF
NA,NA,TRBJ2-7,11,TRBV10-3,AISNAGNHEQY
TRBD1,few,TRBJ1-5,16,TRBV2,ASSGAPGQGISNQPQH
TRBD2,NA,TRBJ2-7,14,TRBV7-9,ASSSASVAGGYEQY
TRBD1,NA,TRBJ2-2,14,TRBV19,ASSVLTGGITGELF
NA,NA,TRBJ1-3,11,TRBV7-8,ASSPSSGNTIY
NA,NA,TRBJ2-7,13,TRBV7-9,ASSFLGKSSYEQY
NA,NA,TRBJ1-2,10,TRBV5-1,ASSLARDGYT
NA,NA,TRBJ1-1,13,TRBV12-5,ASGFFQGGNTEAF
NA,NA,TRBJ1-1,8,TRBV29-1,SVSSTEAF
NA,few,TRBJ2-6,17,TRBV14,ASSPGGRGAPGGANVLT
NA,NA,TRBJ1-5,11,TRBV7-2,ASSINSNQPQH
TRBD1,NA,TRBJ1-4,14,TRBV5-4,ASSRTGERGNEKLF
NA,once,TRBJ2-1,14,TRBV29-1,SVRWMGGPAYNEQF
NA,NA,TRBJ1-3,15,TRBV4-1,ASSQAQGEGSGNTIY
TRBD1,few,TRBJ1-4,13,TRBV9,ASSVATGRNEKLF